This T cell receptor beta chain was profiled in a study of OX40 agonist ivuxolimab in advanced cancers. Study-level background: Ivuxolimab was an agonistic, fully human IgG2 monoclonal antibody directed against OX40 (CD134), a costimulatory receptor. Intravenous ivuxolimab was administered to patients every 2 weeks at six dose levels: 0.01, 0.1, 0.3, 1.5, 3 and 10 mg/kg. Of the 50 to 55 patients in dose escalation, approximately 20 had hepatocellular carcinoma, around 15 had melanoma, 9 had renal cell carcinoma and 9 had head and neck cancer. The dose-escalation cohort was around 83% male with a mean age of 60 years, ranging from 23 to 79. Prior anti-PD-1, anti-PD-L1 or anti-CTLA-4 therapy was permitted, and checkpoint inhibitors had been received by less than 45% of dose-escalation patients. Partial responses occurred in three dose-escalation patients, of whom one had hepatocellular carcinoma and two had cutaneous melanoma. Peripheral TCRbeta sequencing was intended to test whether TCR sequence diversity was altered and clonal T-cell expansion was caused by ivuxolimab. The paper covers the monotherapy dose-escalation part of the phase I ivuxolimab trial, which included N ≈ 50 patients.

The trial excluded patients who had a history of autoimmune disease or who were on systemic immunosuppression. Peripheral blood for TCR sequencing was collected from all dose cohorts at baseline, on cycle 4 day 1, and on cycle 7 day 1. The samples were drawn from a first-in-human, open-label, multicenter phase I dose-escalation trial of ivuxolimab. Adults with locally advanced or metastatic melanoma, renal cell carcinoma, hepatocellular carcinoma or head and neck squamous cell carcinoma were enrolled in the trial. Before TCR sequencing, CD4+ T cells and CD8+ T cells from peripheral blood were sorted into separate populations. About this clone itself: The target of this receptor is not known. Per-base quality was not reported, and no clone a single base away is much larger than it.

Summary of the overall study and its limitations: At doses of 0.1 to 3.0 mg/kg, clonal expansion of both CD4+ and CD8+ blood T cells was observed from baseline to week 6. Partial responders in the 0.1-3.0 mg/kg groups had among the lowest normalized peripheral clonal expansion, especially among CD8+ T cells. Low levels of normalized T-cell clonal expansion were also seen in some nonresponding patients. The antigen specificity of the peripheral T cells that underwent clonal expansion was not determined. After ivuxolimab, CD8+ T cells had more expanded clones than CD4+ T cells on average.

Genomic DNA was extracted from sorted cells for sequencing of the TCRbeta CDR3 region. The immunoSEQ Assay was used to sequence the TCRbeta CDR3 regions. Drawn from immuneACCESS, this table holds only the in-frame rearrangements with V and J called that TCRdb kept. Clones are partly lost; checked studies trace under half to an unresolved V gene and leave the rest unexplained. This sample is represented by approximately 74,000 clones; roughly 82% of them were singletons. The ten largest clones represent 5% of the sample. CDR1 SGHRS and CDR2 YFSETQ were looked up in the germline V gene. There are 15 amino acids in the CDR3, from cysteine to phenylalanine inclusive. Only the CDR3 DNA is retained, 45 bases long and in frame from the first base. Germline trimming amounts to 2 bases on V and 3 bases on J, with 5 as the count of junction bases outside the gene matches.

The sample here was CD4+ or CD8+ T cells sorted from blood, taken in a trial of the OX40 agonist ivuxolimab. The origin of this receptor is an adult with an advanced solid tumor such as melanoma, head and neck, liver or kidney cancer. The chain couples TRBV5-1 to TRBJ2-3; 8 central bases correspond to TRBD2. This receptor carries the CDR3 CASSLGTRSTDTQYF. The base sequence is TGCGCCAGCAGCTTAGGGACTAGATCTACAGATACGCAGTATTTT.